This T cell receptor (beta chain) was obtained from a study of blood T cell repertoires in COVID-19. Study background: The samples span acute and convalescent COVID-19 from the United States, Italy and Spain. The cDNA or gDNA used as material had been derived from T cells, B-cell-depleted T cells, or PBMCs.

Original processing methods: Counts of nucleated cells, estimated from reference gene primer amplification, were obtained. The repertoire was sequenced with immunoSEQ multiplex PCR; TCRdb's copy has only in-frame clones and lacks some. V, J and clone size were drawn from that table, and D and trimming were deduced from the DNA. This table has about 480,000 clones, roughly 90% appearing once. Participants, about 18 to 89 years old, spanned approximately 26 US areas. This receptor was obtained from a woman aged 40 to 49 who had recovered from COVID-19. The sequenced sample consisted of PBMCs or T cells enriched from blood (not recorded which).

The CDR3 protein is CASSLVGTGTGGYTF. The CDR3 region has the DNA TGTGCCAGCAGCTTAGTGGGTACGGGAACCGGTGGCTACACCTTC. The gene calls are TRBV7-2 and TRBJ1-2; D is uncertain. Germline CDR1 and CDR2: SGHTA and FQGNSA. This CDR3 region has 15 residues. V shed 1 base and J shed 7 bases, with 16 bases lying between them.